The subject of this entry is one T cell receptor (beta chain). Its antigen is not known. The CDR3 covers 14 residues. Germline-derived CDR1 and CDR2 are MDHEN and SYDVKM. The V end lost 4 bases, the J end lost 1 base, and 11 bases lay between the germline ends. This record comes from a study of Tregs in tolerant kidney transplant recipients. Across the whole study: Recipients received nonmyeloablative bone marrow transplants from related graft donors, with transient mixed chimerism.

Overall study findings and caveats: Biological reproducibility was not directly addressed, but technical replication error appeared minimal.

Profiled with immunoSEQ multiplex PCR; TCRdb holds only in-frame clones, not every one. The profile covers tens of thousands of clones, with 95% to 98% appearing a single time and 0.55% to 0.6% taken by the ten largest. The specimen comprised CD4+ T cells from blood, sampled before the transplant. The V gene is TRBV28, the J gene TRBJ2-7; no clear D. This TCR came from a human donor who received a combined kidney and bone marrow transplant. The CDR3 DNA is TGTGCCAGCAGTTCCCCTCACATGTCCTACGAGCAGTACTTC. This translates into CASSSPHMSYEQYF.